The present T cell receptor beta chain was sequenced within a study of PD-L1 blockade in urothelial cancer. The overall study: Dosed intravenously at 1,200 mg every 3 weeks, atezolizumab was initiated by patients around 2014. Blood analysis took place 3 weeks (second dose) and 6 weeks after treatment start. Per blood sample, T cells had a median of roughly 150,000. Before enrollment, 0 to 3 chemotherapy regimens had been given to patients.

The table came from immunoSEQ multiplex PCR; TCRdb's copy has only in-frame clones and leaves some out. Of around 100,000 clones listed, about nine tenths are singletons. Specified time point: pretreatment peripheral blood. V was trimmed by 11 bases and J by 9 bases, leaving 20 bases between them. Germline V gene data show CDR1 as MNHNS and CDR2 as SASEGT. The CDR3 contains 13 residues. V gene TRBV6-1 combines with J gene TRBJ2-1; D might be TRBD1 (5 bases). The starting material was PBMCs, obtained around atezolizumab (anti-PD-L1) treatment. The sequence was obtained from a man in his sixties with urothelial cancer. For the CDR3, the DNA is TGTGCCGGGTCCCTCACCAGGGTTGGTGAGCAGTTCTTC. Encoded protein: CAGSLTRVGEQFF.